This T cell receptor beta chain was observed in a study of blood T cell repertoires in COVID-19. Study-wide background: PBMCs, B-cell-depleted T cells, or T cells provided the cDNA or gDNA that made up the material.

Original data processing: Amplification from reference gene primers served as the basis for estimated nucleated cell counts. Only in-frame clones appear in the TCRdb table, and some are missing; sequencing was by immunoSEQ multiplex PCR. V, J and clone size are those of that table, while D and trimming were read from the DNA. The table shows fewer than 350,000 clones, with more than 85% occurring only once. Cohort assignment relied on participant-reported clinical history. The CDR3 sequence is 17 residues long. Germline lookup yields CDR1 SQVTM and CDR2 ANQGSEA. V was clipped by 4 bases and J by 0 bases; unmatched bases: 7.

Sequencing was done on a sample of PBMCs or T cells enriched from blood (not recorded which). The TCR comes from a man aged 35-49 years who had been exposed to COVID-19. The chain links TRBV29-1 to TRBJ2-1; 12 bases match TRBD2. CDR3 region: CSVVWPTSGSSYNEQFF. CDR3 coding DNA: TGCAGCGTTGTTTGGCCGACTAGCGGGAGCTCCTACAATGAGCAGTTCTTC.